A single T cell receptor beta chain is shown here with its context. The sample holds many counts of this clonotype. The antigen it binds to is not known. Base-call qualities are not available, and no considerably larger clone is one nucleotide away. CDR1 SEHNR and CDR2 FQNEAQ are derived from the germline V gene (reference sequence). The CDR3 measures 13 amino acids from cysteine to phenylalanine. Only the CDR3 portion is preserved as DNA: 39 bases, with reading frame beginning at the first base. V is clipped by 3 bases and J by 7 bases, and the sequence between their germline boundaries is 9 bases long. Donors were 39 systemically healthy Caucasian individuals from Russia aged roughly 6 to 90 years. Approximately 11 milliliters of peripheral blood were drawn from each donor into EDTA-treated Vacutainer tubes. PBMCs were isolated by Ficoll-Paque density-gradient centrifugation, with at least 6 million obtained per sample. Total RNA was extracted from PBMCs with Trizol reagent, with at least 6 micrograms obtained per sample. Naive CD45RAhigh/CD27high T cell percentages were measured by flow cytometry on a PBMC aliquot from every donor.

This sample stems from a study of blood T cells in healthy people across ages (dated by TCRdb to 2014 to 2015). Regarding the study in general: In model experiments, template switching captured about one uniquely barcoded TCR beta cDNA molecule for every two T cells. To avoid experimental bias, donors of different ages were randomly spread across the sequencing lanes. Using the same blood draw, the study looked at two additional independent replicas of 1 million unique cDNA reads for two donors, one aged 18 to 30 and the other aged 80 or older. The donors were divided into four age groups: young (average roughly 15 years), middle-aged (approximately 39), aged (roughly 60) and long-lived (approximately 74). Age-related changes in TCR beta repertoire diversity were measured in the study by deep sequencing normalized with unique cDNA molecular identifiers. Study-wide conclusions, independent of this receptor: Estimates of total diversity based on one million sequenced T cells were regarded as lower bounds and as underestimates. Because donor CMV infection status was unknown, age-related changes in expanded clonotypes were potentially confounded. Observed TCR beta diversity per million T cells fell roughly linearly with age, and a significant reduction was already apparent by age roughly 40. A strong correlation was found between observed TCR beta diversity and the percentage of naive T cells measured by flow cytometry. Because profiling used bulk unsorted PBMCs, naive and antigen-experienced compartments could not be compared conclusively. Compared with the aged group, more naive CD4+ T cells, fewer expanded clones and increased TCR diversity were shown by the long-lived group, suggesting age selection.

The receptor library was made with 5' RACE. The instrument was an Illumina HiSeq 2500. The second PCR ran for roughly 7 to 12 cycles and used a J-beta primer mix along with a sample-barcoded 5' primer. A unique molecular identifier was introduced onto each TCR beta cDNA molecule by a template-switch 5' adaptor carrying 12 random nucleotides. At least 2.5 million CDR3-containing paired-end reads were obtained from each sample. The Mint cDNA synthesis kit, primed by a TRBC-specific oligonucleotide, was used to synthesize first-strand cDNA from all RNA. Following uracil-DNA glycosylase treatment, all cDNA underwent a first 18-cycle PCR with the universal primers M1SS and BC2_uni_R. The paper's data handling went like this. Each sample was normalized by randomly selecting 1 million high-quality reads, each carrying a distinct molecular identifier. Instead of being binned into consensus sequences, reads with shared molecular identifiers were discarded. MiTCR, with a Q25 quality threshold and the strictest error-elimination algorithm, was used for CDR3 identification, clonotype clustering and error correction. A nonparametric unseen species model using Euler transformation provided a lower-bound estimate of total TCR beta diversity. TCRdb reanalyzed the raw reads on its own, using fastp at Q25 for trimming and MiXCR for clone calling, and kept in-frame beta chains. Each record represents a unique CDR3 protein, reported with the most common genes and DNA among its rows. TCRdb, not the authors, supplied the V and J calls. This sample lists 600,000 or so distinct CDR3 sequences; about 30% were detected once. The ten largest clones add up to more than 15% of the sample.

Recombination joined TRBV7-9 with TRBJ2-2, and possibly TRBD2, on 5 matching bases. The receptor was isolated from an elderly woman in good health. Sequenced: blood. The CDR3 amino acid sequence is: CASSFGVGGELFF. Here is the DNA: TGTGCCAGCAGCTTCGGGGTCGGCGGGGAGCTGTTTTTT.